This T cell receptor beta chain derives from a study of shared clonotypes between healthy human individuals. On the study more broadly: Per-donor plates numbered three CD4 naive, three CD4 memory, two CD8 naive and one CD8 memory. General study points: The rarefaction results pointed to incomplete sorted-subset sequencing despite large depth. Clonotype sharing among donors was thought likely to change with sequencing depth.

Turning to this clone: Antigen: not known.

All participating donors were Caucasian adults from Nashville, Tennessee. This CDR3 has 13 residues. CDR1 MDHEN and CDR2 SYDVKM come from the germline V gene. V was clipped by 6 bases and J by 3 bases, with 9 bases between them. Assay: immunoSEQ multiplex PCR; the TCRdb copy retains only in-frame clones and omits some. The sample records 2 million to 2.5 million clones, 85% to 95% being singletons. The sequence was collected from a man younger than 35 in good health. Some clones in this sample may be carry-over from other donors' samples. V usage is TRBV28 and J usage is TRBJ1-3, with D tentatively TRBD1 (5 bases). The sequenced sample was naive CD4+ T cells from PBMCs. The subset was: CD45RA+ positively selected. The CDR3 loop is CASSRVFGNTIYF. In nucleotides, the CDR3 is TGTGCCAGCAGCAGGGTTTTTGGAAACACCATATATTTT. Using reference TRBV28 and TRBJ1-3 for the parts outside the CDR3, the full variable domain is DVKVTQSSRYLVKRTGEKVFLECVQDMDHENMFWYRQDPGLGLRLIYFSYDVKMKEKGDIPEGYSVSREKKERFSLILESASTNQTSMYLCASSRVFGNTIYFGEGSWLTVV.